This entry lists 4 T cell receptor beta chains sequenced from one sample in a study of cytomegalovirus exposure and HLA in healthy donors. PCR was performed using 60 Vbeta and 13 Jbeta primers. Libraries were prepared by immunoSEQ multiplex PCR; TCRdb keeps only in-frame clonotypes and omits some of them. This sample has fewer than 150,000 clones, with 74% found just once. Sequenced material: PBMCs. Receptors were obtained from a woman aged 50 to 60 in good health and CMV-seropositive.

J is TRBJ2-7 and V is TRBV6-5; D is undetermined. This CDR3 is built from 13 residues. Trimming took off 3 bases at V and 4 bases at J, with 10 bases between the two ends. CDR1 MNHEY and CDR2 SVGAGI come from the germline V gene. The CDR3 region is CASSYYSGYEQYF. The CDR3, as DNA: TGTGCCAGCAGTTATTACAGTGGGTACGAGCAGTACTTC.

The chain joins TRBV6-5 to TRBJ1-5; possible D gene TRBD1, 5 bases. From germline, CDR1 is MNHEY and CDR2 SVGAGI. CDR3 length equals 14 residues. The V gene lost 5 bases and the J gene lost 6 bases, with 14 bases spanning the gap. The CDR3 nucleotides are TGTGCCAGCAGTCGAGATGGGGGGTTTCAGCCCCAGCATTTT. As protein: CASSRDGGFQPQHF.

The count of this clone is one. This chain connects TRBV7-2 to TRBJ2-5, with 11 bases aligning to TRBD2. Germline values: CDR1 SGHTA, CDR2 FQGNSA. The CDR3 totals 16 residues. Trimming took 5 bases from V and 5 from J; bases not matched to a gene: 10. The CDR3 loop reads CASSPTVAGGPETQYF. For the CDR3, the DNA is TGTGCCAGCAGCCCGACGGTAGCGGGGGGGCCGGAGACCCAGTACTTC.

This clone was seen a single time. The chain links TRBV2 to TRBJ2-2; D gene ambiguous. The CDR3 sequence is 13 residues long. Trimming stripped 6 bases from V and 6 bases from J, with 11 bases between. The V gene's germline CDR1 is SNHLY and CDR2 FYNNEI. CDR3 in amino acids: CASSAQSSGELFF. CDR3 nucleotides: TGTGCCAGCAGCGCCCAGTCGTCCGGGGAGCTGTTTTTT.